This TCR beta chain originates from a study of shared clonotypes between healthy human individuals (dated by TCRdb to 2018 to 2021). Regarding the complete study: A couple of women and a few men aged 18 to 49 years were included in the cohort. To estimate repertoire size and how much clonotype sharing occurs between individuals, the study deeply sequenced the blood TCR repertoires of several healthy adults. Leukapheresis yielded between about 0.9 and 9 billion PBMCs per donor. Libraries were prepared and TCR repertoires were sequenced by different laboratories using diverse techniques, in order to increase sequencing depth and limit assay-specific biases. Per donor, three plates each were used for CD4 naive and CD4 memory, two for CD8 naive, and one for CD8 memory. Study-wide findings and limitations: Sampling was restricted to blood, and TCR repertoires in tissues likely differ from the TCR repertoires found in blood. Roughly 5.2% of naive CD4, 3.5% of naive CD8, approximately 2% of memory CD4, and about 0.4% of memory CD8 clonotypes were shared across several donors. Naive subsets generally had larger estimated clonotype richness than memory subsets did. Based on pairwise subsampling, the degree of clonotype sharing among donors was expected to be affected by sequencing depth. Because the study included a small number of donors, the genetic and exposure-history diversity represented was limited. Incomplete sequencing was indicated by rarefaction of sorted-subset datasets, despite the large sequencing depth. Clonotypes shared by all four sorted-subset donors showed higher generation probabilities than non-shared clonotypes.

Healthy HIV-negative adults with no recently reported acute infections or vaccinations were included as donors. Every donor was a Caucasian adult residing in Nashville, Tennessee, USA. CD4+ T cells were enriched by magnetic negative selection, after which naive cells were positively selected on CD45RA and the negative fraction was taken as the memory subset. Blood was collected by leukapheresis, and PBMCs were isolated by Ficoll-Histopaque density gradient centrifugation and then cryopreserved in liquid nitrogen vapor phase. Purity and quantity of every magnetically sorted T cell population were checked by analytical flow cytometry. Genomic DNA was isolated from each sorted fraction and quantified by UV absorbance on a Nanodrop 2000c. V loses 7 bases of germline sequence and J loses 0 bases, and the interval between the two ends is 13 bases. The CDR3 spans 14 residues, from the cysteine through the phenylalanine. Only the CDR3 portion is preserved as DNA: 42 bases, with reading frame beginning at the first base. From the germline V gene, CDR1 is SGHRS and CDR2 is YFSETQ.

Using the deep immunoSEQ assay, multiplex PCR amplified TCR CDR3 regions from genomic DNA. Extracted genomic DNA from each cell subset was distributed evenly across all wells of several immunoSEQ 96-well plates, and each plate was treated as a replicate. For sorted subsets, each replicate PCR was loaded with 200 to 250 ng genomic DNA, equivalent to 25,000 to 30,000 T cell genomes. The purified libraries were quantified using a Qubit 3.0 fluorometer, sized with a Bioanalyzer 2100, and then quantified again using the KAPA Library Quantification kit. Every immunoSEQ 96-well plate was sequenced on a separate single-read 150-cycle Illumina NextSeq 550 flow cell. Concerning the study's data processing: Because the immunoSEQ output included only junctional sequences and no quality scores, the filtering could not be the same as the filtering used for full-length reads. To assign V/J genes and CDR3, sequences were annotated against IMGT germline references using PyIR, a Python wrapper for IgBLAST v1.9. Reads were removed for weak V/J assignments (E-value above 1e-6), missing CDR3, stop codons, out-of-frame junctions, or ambiguous translated residues. V3J clonotypes were defined as sequences sharing the same inferred V gene, J gene, and CDR3 amino acid sequence. Percentage overlap between repertoires was computed as shared unique clonotypes divided by the size of the smaller repertoire. Three approaches were used to assess repertoire richness: RTK rarefaction, the Chao1 estimator, and Recon v2.1 estimates of unobserved clonotypes. For all TCRbeta clonotypes obtained by the gDNA method from a few donors, generation probabilities were computed with OLGA. The source is immuneACCESS, and TCRdb retained only in-frame sequences with V and J called. Part of the clones is not carried over; for the studies checked, unresolved V genes explain less than half of this, and the remainder is unexplained. V, J and clone size are taken as reported in that table, and D and trimming were inferred from the DNA itself. Present in this sample are about 2.4 million clones, roughly 93% of which were seen just once. In total, the top ten clones hold around 0.4% of the sample.

As for this clone: Its target antigen remains unknown. Base qualities are not recorded, but no much larger clone differs from it by a single base.

The rearranged chain carries TRBV5-1 and TRBJ1-2; the D gene assignment is ambiguous. Sequences were obtained from naive CD4+ T cells from PBMCs. The cell subset or site label, read with the paper, signifies: CD45RA+ positively selected. The TCR was taken from a man aged 18 to 30 in good health. Some clones in this sample may be carry-over from other donors' samples. The nucleotides are TGCGCCAGCTGCCCGGGAGGAGCTAACTATGGCTACACCTTC. Translation gives CASCPGGANYGYTF.